These 28 T cell receptor beta chains were sequenced from one sample in a study of response to subunit inactivated influenza vaccine. TCRdb analysed the RT-PCR reads with MiXCR anew, one entry per CDR3 protein. Here the sample spans 550,000 to 800,000 distinct CDR3 sequences, less than 20% being singletons. The input for sequencing was PBMCs from blood, taken approximately 12 days after vaccination. The source is a man aged 45 to 65 who received an inactivated influenza vaccine.

This clonotype occurred a few times. The genes are TRBV5-1 and TRBJ1-6, with D possibly being TRBD1 (6 bases). CDR3 length equals 20 residues. Germline V gene sequence: CDR1 SGHRS, CDR2 YFSETQ. The germline V and J ends were trimmed by 4 bases and 0 bases, with 23 bases remaining between them. Here the CDR3 DNA reads TGCGCCAGCAGCCCGGGGTCGGGGCCAGGGGCAAGCTCCTATAATTCACCCCTCCACTTT. Protein: CASSPGSGPGASSYNSPLHF.

This clonotype was recorded at least ten times. The chain carries TRBV20-1 and TRBJ2-1; 9 nucleotides agree with TRBD2. Per germline, CDR1 DFQATT and CDR2 SNEGSKA (reference sequence). V dropped 5 bases and J dropped 9; count of bases not matched to a gene: 17. The CDR3 contains 16 residues. The CDR3 is CSARPPAGGTRFEQFF. CDR3 in DNA: TGCAGTGCTCGACCCCCAGCGGGAGGAACTCGCTTTGAGCAGTTCTTC.

The table lists this clonotype with many counts. This chain uses TRBV12-3 or TRBV12-4 with TRBJ2-1; a weak D match, TRBD2 (6 bases). Between the trimmed V and J ends, which lost 7 bases and 2 bases, there was a span of 9 bases. CDR3 length: 13 residues. This CDR3 is CASMGGPYNEQFF. For the CDR3, the DNA is TGTGCCAGCATGGGGGGTCCCTACAATGAGCAGTTCTTC.

This clonotype was observed a handful of times. Since the CDR3 does not end with the conserved phenylalanine or tryptophan, this likely comes from a read error. It is unclear where the CDR3 begins or ends on the DNA, so no DNA is shown, and the CDR3 is as TCRdb lists it. The rearrangement links TRBV12-3 or TRBV12-4 to TRBJ2-5; the tabulated D call, TRBD1, remains unverified against the DNA. The CDR3 is made up of 9 amino acids, end residues included. CDR3 region: CASSFPPQR.

This clonotype turned up a few times. The chain uses TRBV5-6 and TRBJ2-3, with D tentatively TRBD2 (5 bases). Germline CDR1 is SGHDT and CDR2 is YYEEEE. V shed 4 bases and J shed 10 bases, with 10 bases lying between them. CDR3 length: 11 amino acids. The DNA for the CDR3 is TGTGCCAGCAGCAACGGGGTCGCGCAGTATTTT. Its translation: CASSNGVAQYF.

The chain couples TRBV2 to TRBJ2-3; weak D call: TRBD2 (6 bases). This CDR3 region has 14 residues. Between the trimmed V and J ends, which lost 2 bases and 8 bases, there was a span of 14 bases. Germline loops: CDR1 SNHLY, CDR2 FYNNEI. The CDR3 DNA sequence: TGTGCCAGCAGTGAAAACCGAGAGCGGGCTACGCAGTATTTT. Translation: CASSENRERATQYF.

In this sample, this clonotype turned up a few times. The chain is built from TRBV27 and TRBJ2-7, with a tentative D call TRBD2 (6 bases). Germline values: CDR1 MNHEY, CDR2 SMNVEV (reference sequence). The V gene lost 5 bases and the J gene lost 6 bases, with 26 bases spanning the gap. The CDR3 consists of 17 residues. CDR3: CASSIYSGTRIPIEQYF. CDR3 sequence (DNA): TGTGCCAGCAGTATATACTCCGGGACTCGGATCCCTATCGAGCAGTACTTC.

This clonotype was observed at least ten times. The V call is TRBV15, the J call TRBJ1-4; D unresolved. The CDR3 is 18 residues long. Germline V gene data show CDR1 as LNHNV and CDR2 as YYDKDF (reference sequence). V lost 0 bases and J lost 8, with 22 bases in between. The CDR3 region has the DNA TGTGCCACCAGCAGAGATAGTTTATTGAGGCTCGGGGAAGAAAAACTGTTTTTT. It encodes CATSRDSLLRLGEEKLFF.

The chain uses TRBV28 and TRBJ1-5; tentatively, D is TRBD1 (6 bases). This CDR3 contains 16 residues. The V end was cut by 5 bases, the J end by 6 bases, with 20 bases between. CDR1 and CDR2 (germline): MDHEN, SYDVKM. The CDR3 bases are TGTGCCAGCAGTCTCCGGGACACCACTTGGGGTCAGCCCCAGCATTTT. This codes for CASSLRDTTWGQPQHF.

The CDR3 here is CASSYTPGLASNEQFF. The CDR3 nucleotides are TGTGCCAGCAGTTACACTCCGGGACTAGCGTCTAATGAGCAGTTCTTC. The V and J genes are TRBV6-2 or TRBV6-3 and TRBJ2-1; 10 bases fit TRBD2. V lost 2 bases to trimming and J lost 7 bases; unmatched junction nucleotides: 8. The germline CDR1 and CDR2 sequences are MNHEY and SVGEGT. CDR3 length: 16 amino acids.

There are a few counts of this clonotype. The V gene is TRBV19, the J gene TRBJ1-5; D unclear. Germline CDR1 and CDR2: LNHDA and SQIVND (reference sequence). This CDR3 has 15 residues. V was trimmed by 2 bases and J by 1 base, leaving 9 bases between them. CDR3 protein: CASSIMLPSNQPQHF. CDR3 coding DNA: TGTGCCAGTAGTATAATGCTTCCCAGCAATCAGCCCCAGCATTTT.

This clonotype was counted only a few times. The chain couples TRBV14 to TRBJ1-3; no clear D gene. Trimming removed 4 bases from V and 4 bases from J, with 20 bases in between. Germline V lookup: CDR1 SGHDN, CDR2 FVKESK. The CDR3 has 17 residues. The CDR3 DNA reads TGTGCCAGCAGCCTAGGACCGCGTCTCTGGGAGGGAAACACCATATATTTT. Protein sequence: CASSLGPRLWEGNTIYF.

This sequence joins TRBV5-1 and TRBJ2-2; D might be TRBD2 (5 bases). V lost 4 bases and J lost 8, with 18 bases in between. Germline assignment: CDR1 SGHRS and CDR2 YFSETQ. The CDR3 spans 15 residues. The DNA for the CDR3 is TGCGCCAGCAGCCCCAGCGGCGTCGATGGGGGGGAGCTGTTTTTT. Its translation is CASSPSGVDGGELFF.

This clonotype was seen just once. V is TRBV5-1 and J is TRBJ2-1; D gene unclear. Germline V gene sequence: CDR1 SGHRS, CDR2 YFSETQ. V lost 4 bases and J lost 6, with 17 bases in between. The CDR3 contains 15 residues. Here the CDR3 DNA reads TGCGCCAGCAGCCGCGACGTGGTCAGCTCCAATGAGCAGTTCTTC. Its protein is CASSRDVVSSNEQFF.

The chain couples TRBV7-2 to TRBJ2-5; D perhaps matches TRBD2 (6 bases). Germline-derived CDR1 and CDR2 are SGHTA and FQGNSA. The CDR3 totals 13 residues. V was clipped by 6 bases and J by 5 bases, with 13 bases between them. CDR3 protein: CASRITGVETQYF. DNA of the CDR3: TGTGCCAGCAGGATAACGGGAGTGGAGACCCAGTACTTC. Full variable domain (outside the CDR3, taken from reference TRBV7-2 and TRBJ2-5): GAGVSQSPSNKVTEKGKDVELRCDPISGHTALYWYRQSLGQGLEFLIYFQGNSAPDKSGLPSDRFSAERTGGSVSTLTIQRTQQEDSAVYLCASRITGVETQYFGPGTRLLVL.

This clonotype was recorded many times. The V call is TRBV3-1, the J call TRBJ2-5; tentatively, D is TRBD1 or TRBD2 (5 bases each). This CDR3 is built from 14 residues. Germline-derived CDR1 and CDR2 are LGHDT and YNNKEL (reference sequence). V was pared by 4 bases and J by 4 bases, with 13 bases between. The CDR3 loop reads CASSRRQRGETQYF. DNA of the CDR3: TGTGCCAGCAGCCGACGACAGAGGGGAGAGACCCAGTACTTC.

Points on this clonotype: A read error may be the cause here, since a much bigger clone is one base away. The chain recombines TRBV4-1 with TRBJ2-7; 8 nucleotides agree with TRBD1. This CDR3 has 14 amino acids. The V gene end was trimmed by 6 bases and the J gene end by 3 bases; junction bases not matched to a gene: 7. Germline CDR1 and CDR2: MGHRA and YSYEKL. In DNA, the CDR3 is TGCGCCAGCAGACCAGCCGGGACAGGCTACGAGCAGTACTTC. Translation: CASRPAGTGYEQYF.

This sequence joins TRBV15 and TRBJ2-1; 8 bases are a match to TRBD1. Germline CDR1 LNHNV, CDR2 YYDKDF (reference sequence). The V and J ends lost 4 bases and 3 bases, in that order; junction bases with no gene match: 11. There are 17 residues in the CDR3. Written as DNA, the CDR3 is TGTGCCACCAGCACCACTGCCGGCGGGACAGGCTACAATGAGCAGTTCTTC. Protein: CATSTTAGGTGYNEQFF.

This chain connects TRBV4-2 to TRBJ2-3; D possibly corresponds to TRBD2 (6 bases). The CDR3 sequence is 13 residues long. Deletions cut 4 bases from V and 6 bases from J, with 11 bases between. In germline, CDR1 is LGHNA, CDR2 YNFKEQ. This CDR3 reads CASSRLGRDTQYF. The CDR3, as DNA: TGTGCCAGCAGCCGACTAGGCCGCGATACGCAGTATTTT.

This clonotype was counted between two and nine times. The gene calls are TRBV10-3 and TRBJ2-5, with D possibly matching TRBD1 (5 bases). Germline V gene data show CDR1 as ENHRY and CDR2 as SYGVKD. The ends were cut back, 0 bases at V and 1 base at J, with 9 bases in the middle. The CDR3 has 15 residues. CDR3 protein: CAISESVGPQETQYF. DNA of the CDR3: TGTGCCATCAGTGAGTCTGTGGGGCCCCAAGAGACCCAGTACTTC.

This chain connects TRBV10-2 to TRBJ1-1; tentatively, D is TRBD1 (5 bases). Trimming took off 10 bases at V and 0 bases at J, with 21 bases between the two ends. CDR1 is WSHSY and CDR2 is SAAADI in the germline V gene. The CDR3 loop spans 16 amino acids. DNA of the CDR3: TGCGCCACCACCCCACGGGACCACAATATGAACACTGAAGCTTTCTTT. Translation: CATTPRDHNMNTEAFF.

The chain is built from TRBV20-1 and TRBJ2-1, with 7 bases aligning to TRBD2. The V gene's germline CDR1 is DFQATT and CDR2 SNEGSKA (reference sequence). The J segment lost 4 bases and the V segment lost 2 bases, leaving 8 bases of the junction unmatched. The CDR3 has 15 amino acids. CDR3 coding DNA: TGCAGTGCTAGAACCGGGGAGGGCCCGTACAATGAGCAGTTCTTC. Its protein is CSARTGEGPYNEQFF.

This clonotype was counted between two and nine times. V usage is TRBV21-1 and J usage is TRBJ2-5; the table's TRBD2 call for D was not verified on the DNA. TRBV21-1 is a documented pseudogene. This CDR3 has 18 residues. As DNA, the CDR3 is TGTGCCAGCAGCAACCGACTAGCGGGGTGCTTCTCACAAGAGACCCAGTACTTC. Amino acids: CASSNRLAGCFSQETQYF.

This clonotype turned up a few times. V is TRBV12-3 or TRBV12-4 and J is TRBJ2-1; no reliable D call. The CDR3 contains 14 residues. V shed 10 bases and J shed 0 bases, with 13 bases lying between them. The CDR3 region is CAIRDTSSYNEQFF. The CDR3 DNA is TGTGCCATCCGCGACACAAGCTCCTACAATGAGCAGTTCTTC.

This clonotype was seen a handful of times. This chain links TRBV19 with TRBJ1-5; 7 positions agree with TRBD1. Trimming took 1 base from V and 7 from J; bases not matched to a gene: 1. This CDR3 contains 13 residues. Germline CDR1 LNHDA, CDR2 SQIVND (reference sequence). CDR3 protein: CASSIGQGQPQHF. Here the CDR3 DNA reads TGTGCCAGTAGTATAGGACAGGGCCAGCCCCAGCATTTT.

Comments on this clonotype: One junction end does not reproduce the germline sequence, and a read error may be involved. The V gene is TRBV20-1, the J gene TRBJ2-3, with a possible D match to TRBD2 (5 bases). Germline CDR1 reads DFQATT; CDR2 reads SNEGSKA (reference sequence). This CDR3 has 15 amino acids. The CDR3 here is CCAKFDWRIGNTQYF. CDR3 sequence (DNA): TGCTGTGCCAAGTTTGACTGGAGGATTGGGAATACGCAGTATTTT.

This clonotype showed up just a few times. V gene TRBV5-1 combines with J gene TRBJ2-7; 9 bases map to TRBD1. Germline V gives CDR1 SGHRS, CDR2 YFSETQ. CDR3 length: 16 residues. V dropped 4 bases and J dropped 2; count of bases not matched to a gene: 10. CDR3 region: CASSPEPGQGPYEQYF. The CDR3 nucleotides are TGCGCCAGCAGCCCGGAGCCGGGACAGGGACCCTACGAGCAGTACTTC. Drawing the rest from reference TRBV5-1 and TRBJ2-7, the complete variable domain is KAGVTQTPRYLIKTRGQQVTLSCSPISGHRSVSWYQQTPGQGLQFLFEYFSETQRNKGNFPGRFSGRQFSNSRSEMNVSTLELGDSALYLCASSPEPGQGPYEQYFGPGTRLTVT.

This clonotype was found a few times. This chain joins TRBV7-2 and TRBJ2-7; D possibly matches TRBD1 or TRBD2 (6 bases each). Deletions cut 3 bases from V and 1 base from J, with 13 bases between. CDR1 and CDR2 from the germline V gene are SGHTA and FQGNSA. CDR3 length: 15 residues. The DNA for the CDR3 is TGTGCCAGCAGCTTGTCTGGGGGGCAATCCTACGAGCAGTACTTC. This encodes CASSLSGGQSYEQYF.